This TCR beta chain was captured in a study of T cell repertoires in cytomegalovirus infection. For the study at large: Carrying CMV and the relevant HLA type showed in public TCR beta signatures. General study points: What dominated the ex vivo response were HLA-C-restricted CMV-specific TCR beta clonotypes.

TCRdb reprocessed the reads with MiXCR, giving one entry per CDR3 protein. The sample includes a few hundred thousand distinct CDR3 sequences, more than 9% of them seen just once. This clonotype was observed once. Its antigen remains unidentified. This may be a read error, as it is one base from a much larger clone. This TCR came from a human donor in good health (CMV status not recorded). Some clones in this sample may be carry-over from other donors' samples. The sample consisted of PBMCs.

CDR3 sequence reads: CTSSFGIGLYF. The CDR3 DNA reads TGTACCAGCAGTTTCGGGATCGGACTGTACTTC. The rearrangement joins TRBV12-3 or TRBV12-4 to TRBJ2-7; tentatively, D is TRBD2 (5 bases). CDR3 length: 11 amino acids.